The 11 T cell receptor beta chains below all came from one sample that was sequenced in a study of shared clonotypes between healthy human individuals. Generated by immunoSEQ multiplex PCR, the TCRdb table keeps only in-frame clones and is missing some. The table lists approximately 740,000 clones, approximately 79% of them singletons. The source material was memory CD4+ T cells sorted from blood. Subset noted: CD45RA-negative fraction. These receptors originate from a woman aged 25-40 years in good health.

The CDR3 here is CARRTGAIFYGYTF. The CDR3 DNA follows: TGTGCCCGACGTACAGGGGCGATTTTCTATGGCTACACCTTC. The chain recombines TRBV30 with TRBJ1-2, with 7 bases identical to TRBD1. Germline V gives CDR1 GTSNPN, CDR2 SVGIG (reference sequence). The CDR3 covers 14 residues. Trimming took 8 bases from V and 4 from J; bases not matched to a gene: 13.

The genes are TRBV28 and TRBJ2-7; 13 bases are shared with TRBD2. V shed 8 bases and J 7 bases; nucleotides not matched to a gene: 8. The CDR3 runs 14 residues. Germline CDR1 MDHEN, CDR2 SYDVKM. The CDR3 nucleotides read TGTGCCAGCGGTATACTAGCGGGAGGGCTAGAGCAGTACTTC. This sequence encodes CASGILAGGLEQYF.

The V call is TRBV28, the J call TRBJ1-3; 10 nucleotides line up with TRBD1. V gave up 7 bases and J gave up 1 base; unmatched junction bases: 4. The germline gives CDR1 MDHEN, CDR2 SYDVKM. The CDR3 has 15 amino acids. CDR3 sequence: CASKRQGASGNTIYF. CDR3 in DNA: TGTGCCAGCAAGCGACAGGGGGCTTCTGGAAACACCATATATTTT. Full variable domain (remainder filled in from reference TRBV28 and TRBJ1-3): DVKVTQSSRYLVKRTGEKVFLECVQDMDHENMFWYRQDPGLGLRLIYFSYDVKMKEKGDIPEGYSVSREKKERFSLILESASTNQTSMYLCASKRQGASGNTIYFGEGSWLTVV.

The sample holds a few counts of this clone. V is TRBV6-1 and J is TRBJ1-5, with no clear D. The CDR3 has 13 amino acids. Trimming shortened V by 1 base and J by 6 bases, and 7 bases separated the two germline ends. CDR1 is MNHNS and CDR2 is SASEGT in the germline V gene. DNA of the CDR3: TGTGCCAGCAGTGAAGAGGAAATTCAGCCCCAGCATTTT. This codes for CASSEEEIQPQHF.

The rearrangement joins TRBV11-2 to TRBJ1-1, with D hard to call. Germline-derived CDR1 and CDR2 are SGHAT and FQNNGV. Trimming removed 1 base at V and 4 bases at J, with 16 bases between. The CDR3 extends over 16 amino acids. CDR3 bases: TGTGCCAGCAGCTTAGGGTCAAGTCTCAGGAGCACTGAAGCTTTCTTT. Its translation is CASSLGSSLRSTEAFF.

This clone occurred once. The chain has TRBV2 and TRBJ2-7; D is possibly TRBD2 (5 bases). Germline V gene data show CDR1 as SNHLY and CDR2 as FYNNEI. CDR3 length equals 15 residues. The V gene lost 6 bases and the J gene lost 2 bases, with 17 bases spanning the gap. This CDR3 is CASRTGTVYAYEQYF. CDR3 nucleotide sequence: TGTGCCAGCAGGACGGGAACGGTATATGCCTACGAGCAGTACTTC.

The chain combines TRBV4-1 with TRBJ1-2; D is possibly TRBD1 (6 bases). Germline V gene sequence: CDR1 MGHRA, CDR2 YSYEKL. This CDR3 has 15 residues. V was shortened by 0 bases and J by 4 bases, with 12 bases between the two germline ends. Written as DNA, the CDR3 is TGCGCCAGCAGCCAAGAGGGGCAGGGGATCTATGGCTACACCTTC. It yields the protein CASSQEGQGIYGYTF.

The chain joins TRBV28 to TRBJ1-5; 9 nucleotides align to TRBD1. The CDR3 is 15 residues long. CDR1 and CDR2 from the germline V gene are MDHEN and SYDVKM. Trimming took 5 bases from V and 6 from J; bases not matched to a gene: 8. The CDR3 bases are TGTGCCAGCAGTGTTTCGGGACAGGGCTTTCAGCCCCAGCATTTT. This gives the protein CASSVSGQGFQPQHF.

CDR3 residues: CASSPGRTDTIYF. CDR3 in DNA: TGTGCCAGCAGCCCAGGGCGGACGGACACCATATATTTT. This chain connects TRBV7-9 to TRBJ1-3; possibly TRBD1 for D (5 bases). Germline loops: CDR1 SEHNR, CDR2 FQNEAQ (reference sequence). The CDR3 contains 13 residues. V lost 5 bases to trimming and J lost 8 bases, with 13 bases between them.

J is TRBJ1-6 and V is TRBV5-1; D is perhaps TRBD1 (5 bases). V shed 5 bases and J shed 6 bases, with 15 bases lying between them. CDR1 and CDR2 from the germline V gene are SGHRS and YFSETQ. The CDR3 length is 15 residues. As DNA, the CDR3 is TGCGCCAGCAGTTCCGAGGGGACCGGTAATTCACCCCTCCACTTT. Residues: CASSSEGTGNSPLHF.

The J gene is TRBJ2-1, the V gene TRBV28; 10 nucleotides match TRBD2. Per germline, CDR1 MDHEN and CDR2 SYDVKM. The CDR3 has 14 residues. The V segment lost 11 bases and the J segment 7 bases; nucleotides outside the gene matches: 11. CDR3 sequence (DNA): TGTGCCGGCGCCCTAGCGGGAGTTTCAAATGAGCAGTTCTTC. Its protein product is CAGALAGVSNEQFF.